One sample yielded the 10 T cell receptor beta chains listed below, sequenced in a study of cytomegalovirus exposure and HLA in healthy donors. This PCR relied on a set of 60 Vbeta primers and 13 Jbeta primers. The data were produced by immunoSEQ multiplex PCR, yet TCRdb's version contains in-frame clones alone and is incomplete. Of 150,000 to 180,000 clones listed, nearly 80% are singletons. The sample comprised PBMCs. These TCRs come from a man aged 25-40 years in good health and CMV-seropositive.

The chain links TRBV7-6 to TRBJ2-2; possibly TRBD1 for D (5 bases). Trimming left V 5 bases short and J 5 bases short, with 21 bases between. This CDR3 has 17 amino acids. CDR1 and CDR2 from the germline V gene are SGHVS and FNYEAQ. Here the CDR3 reads CASSPGWSGSGTGELFF. Here the CDR3 DNA reads TGTGCCAGCAGCCCAGGGTGGTCAGGGTCGGGTACCGGGGAGCTGTTTTTT.

V is TRBV5-4 and J is TRBJ2-7, with 7 bases that match TRBD1. In germline, CDR1 is SGHNT, CDR2 YYREEE (reference sequence). V lost 4 bases and J lost 0; bases outside the gene matches: 7. The CDR3 contains 15 residues. The CDR3 loop reads CASSGRTGRSYEQYF. CDR3 bases: TGTGCCAGCAGCGGAAGGACAGGTCGCTCCTACGAGCAGTACTTC. Filled out from reference TRBV5-4 and TRBJ2-7, the complete variable domain reads ETGVTQSPTHLIKTRGQQVTLRCSSQSGHNTVSWYQQALGQGPQFIFQYYREEENGRGNFPPRFSGLQFPNYSSELNVNALELDDSALYLCASSGRTGRSYEQYFGPGTRLTVT.

The CDR3 spells CASSLDRGVDGYTF. Here the CDR3 DNA reads TGTGCCAGCAGCTTGGACAGGGGAGTCGATGGCTACACCTTC. This chain joins TRBV7-9 and TRBJ1-2, with TRBD1 matching 9 bases. Germline-derived CDR1 and CDR2 are SEHNR and FQNEAQ (reference sequence). V shed 3 bases, J shed 6 bases, and the junction held 5 bases outside the gene matches. The CDR3 totals 14 residues.

The rearrangement uses TRBV7-2 and TRBJ2-1; 8 bases map to TRBD2. J was trimmed by 4 bases and V by 3 bases; bases with no gene match: 5. The CDR3 sequence is 15 residues long. Germline V CDR1 and CDR2: SGHTA, FQGNSA. The CDR3 bases are TGTGCCAGCAGCTTCGGCGGGAGGAGTTACAATGAGCAGTTCTTC. It translates to CASSFGGRSYNEQFF.

The chain combines TRBV5-6 with TRBJ1-2; perhaps TRBD1 as D (5 bases). The V end was cut by 5 bases, the J end by 6 bases, with 11 bases between. Germline CDR1 and CDR2: SGHDT and YYEEEE. The CDR3 contains 12 residues. The CDR3, as DNA: TGTGCCAGCAGGTTCGACAGAAATGGCTACACCTTC. As protein: CASRFDRNGYTF.

The gene calls are TRBV2 and TRBJ1-1, with D maybe TRBD1 (5 bases). Looked up from germline, CDR1 is SNHLY and CDR2 is FYNNEI. The CDR3 runs to 16 residues. The V end was cut by 5 bases, the J end by 4 bases, with 20 bases between. The CDR3, as DNA: TGTGCCAGCAGTCTAAGCTCCAGGGCAATGGGCACTGAAGCTTTCTTT. Encoded protein: CASSLSSRAMGTEAFF. Supplemented by reference TRBV2 and TRBJ1-1, the full variable domain reads EPEVTQTPSHQVTQMGQEVILRCVPISNHLYFYWYRQILGQKVEFLVSFYNNEISEKSEIFDDQFSVERPDGSNFTLKIRSTKLEDSAMYFCASSLSSRAMGTEAFFGQGTRLTVV.

The CDR3 nucleotides read TGTGCCAGTAGACTTTCAACCTACGAGCAGTACTTC. Its translation is CASRLSTYEQYF. The rearrangement joins TRBV6-1 to TRBJ2-7; unclear D gene. V was clipped by 9 bases and J by 2 bases, with 11 bases between them. Germline V gene sequence: CDR1 MNHNS, CDR2 SASEGT. The length of the CDR3 is 12 residues.

The chain joins TRBV5-1 to TRBJ2-3, with 11 nucleotides matching TRBD2. Losses at the gene ends were 4 bases for V and 0 bases for J; bases not matched to a gene: 4. The V gene's germline CDR1 is SGHRS and CDR2 YFSETQ. The CDR3 sequence is 16 residues long. The CDR3 sequence: CASSTGTSGSTDTQYF. In DNA, the CDR3 is TGCGCCAGCAGCACCGGGACTAGCGGCAGCACAGATACGCAGTATTTT.

The chain carries TRBV7-3 and TRBJ2-3; a possible D gene is TRBD2 (5 bases). Trimming removed 5 bases at V and 5 bases at J, with 11 bases between. This CDR3 region has 13 residues. Looked up from germline, CDR1 is SGHTA and CDR2 is FQGTGA. The CDR3, as DNA: TGTGCCAGCAGCGGCGGCCGGGAAGATACGCAGTATTTT. Its translation: CASSGGREDTQYF.

The CDR3 loop is CASSQAWTMRQFF. The CDR3 DNA sequence: TGCGCCAGCAGCCAAGCGTGGACAATGAGGCAGTTCTTC. The chain combines TRBV4-1 with TRBJ2-1, with TRBD1 as a possible D gene (5 bases). The germline V gene encodes CDR1 MGHRA and CDR2 YSYEKL. V was shortened by 1 base and J by 12 bases, with 13 bases between the two germline ends. CDR3 size: 13 residues.